These T cell receptor beta chains were read from a single sample in a study of T-cell memory formation after mild COVID-19. TCRdb reprocessed the 5' RACE reads via MiXCR and lists one record per CDR3 protein. The table has some 150,000 distinct CDR3 sequences, around 15% seen once. The sequencing sample was made of PBMCs or a T cell subset sorted from them (not recorded which). Source of these receptors: an adult woman who had mild COVID-19 (a few samples of this study predate the infection). Cell type and time point are not known. Both conserved end residues are part of each CDR3. D genes are given only for firm matches. Clone size is shown for a subset of rows, as once, few, many or a class of expanded clone.

clone size: few; V gene: TRBV20-1; J gene: TRBJ1-1; D gene: TRBD1; CDR3 DNA: TGCAGTGCTAGAGGCCATCAGGGGGCGTTGGGGAACACTGAAGCTTTCTTT; CDR3 protein: CSARGHQGALGNTEAFF
clone size: NA; V gene: TRBV12-3/TRBV12-4; J gene: TRBJ2-2; D gene: TRBD2; CDR3 DNA: TGTGCCAGCAGCGGGGGGACCGGGGAGCTGTTTTTT; CDR3 protein: CASSGGTGELFF
clone size: NA; V gene: TRBV5-1; J gene: TRBJ2-7; D gene: NA; CDR3 DNA: TGCGCCAGCAGCTTGGCCGGGTTCCACGAGCAGTACTTC; CDR3 protein: CASSLAGFHEQYF
clone size: NA; V gene: TRBV4-2; J gene: TRBJ2-3; D gene: TRBD2; CDR3 DNA: TGTGCCAGCAGCCAGAAAGCGGGGGAGCGCACAGATACGCAGTATTTT; CDR3 protein: CASSQKAGERTDTQYF
clone size: many; V gene: TRBV5-1; J gene: TRBJ2-7; D gene: NA; CDR3 DNA: TGCGCCAGCAGCTTGGGGCAGGGTAGCGACGAGCAGTACTTC; CDR3 protein: CASSLGQGSDEQYF
clone size: few; V gene: TRBV18; J gene: TRBJ2-1; D gene: TRBD2; CDR3 DNA: TGTGCCAGCTCACCGGGGGAGGGCAATGAGCAGTTCTTC; CDR3 protein: CASSPGEGNEQFF
clone size: NA; V gene: TRBV7-6; J gene: TRBJ1-1; D gene: NA; CDR3 DNA: TGTGCCAGCAGCCAAAGTGAAGGGGTAACTGAAGCTTTCTTT; CDR3 protein: CASSQSEGVTEAFF
clone size: NA; V gene: TRBV4-2; J gene: TRBJ1-1; D gene: NA; CDR3 DNA: TGTGCCAGCAGCCAAGATGTAGGTTTTGGGAACACTGAAGCTTTCTTT; CDR3 protein: CASSQDVGFGNTEAFF
clone size: few; V gene: TRBV29-1; J gene: TRBJ2-1; D gene: TRBD2; CDR3 DNA: TGCAGCTTCCCGACTAGCAGCTTAAGGAATGAGCAGTTCTTC; CDR3 protein: CSFPTSSLRNEQFF
clone size: NA; V gene: TRBV20-1; J gene: TRBJ1-2; D gene: NA; CDR3 DNA: TGCAGTGCTAACCTGGGCAGGGTTGACTATGGCTACACCTTC; CDR3 protein: CSANLGRVDYGYTF
clone size: NA; V gene: TRBV4-3; J gene: TRBJ2-1; D gene: NA; CDR3 DNA: TGCGCCAGCAGCCAGTCCCCGACTAACCCCTACAATGAGCAGTTCTTC; CDR3 protein: CASSQSPTNPYNEQFF
clone size: few; V gene: TRBV9; J gene: TRBJ2-2; D gene: NA; CDR3 DNA: TGTGCCAGCAGCGCGCCCCTGACCGGGCCTCAGAACACCGGGGAGCTGTTTTTT; CDR3 protein: CASSAPLTGPQNTGELFF
clone size: NA; V gene: TRBV20-1; J gene: TRBJ1-1; D gene: TRBD1; CDR3 DNA: TGCAGTGCACCCCTCCAACCGGGACAGGGACGCACTGAAGCTTTCTTT; CDR3 protein: CSAPLQPGQGRTEAFF
clone size: many; V gene: TRBV7-9; J gene: TRBJ2-7; D gene: TRBD1; CDR3 DNA: TGTGCCAGCAGCCCGACAGGGTTCTACGAGCAGTACTTC; CDR3 protein: CASSPTGFYEQYF
clone size: few; V gene: TRBV4-1; J gene: TRBJ2-1; D gene: NA; CDR3 DNA: TGCGCCAGCAGCCAAGAGGGGGACCGTTACAATGAGCAGTTCTTC; CDR3 protein: CASSQEGDRYNEQFF
clone size: once; V gene: TRBV5-1; J gene: TRBJ2-1; D gene: NA; CDR3 DNA: TGCGCCAGCAGCTCGAGGGGGGGGAATGAGCAGTTCTTC; CDR3 protein: CASSSRGGNEQFF
clone size: once; V gene: TRBV24-1; J gene: TRBJ2-1; D gene: TRBD1; CDR3 DNA: TGTGCCACCAGTGACCCCCGGACAGGGGATTTCTCCTACAATGAGCAGTTCTTC; CDR3 protein: CATSDPRTGDFSYNEQFF
clone size: NA; V gene: TRBV19; J gene: TRBJ1-1; D gene: NA; CDR3 DNA: TGTGCCAGTATTTACGGCGGGCGAACGTCTGAAGCTTTCTTT; CDR3 protein: CASIYGGRTSEAFF
clone size: NA; V gene: TRBV4-2; J gene: TRBJ2-7; D gene: TRBD2; CDR3 DNA: TGTGCCAGCAGCCAAGGTAGCGGGAAAGGCTACGAGCAGTACTTC; CDR3 protein: CASSQGSGKGYEQYF
clone size: many; V gene: TRBV10-3; J gene: TRBJ2-7; D gene: NA; CDR3 DNA: TGTGCCATCATGAGGGAGCGAGGGGAGCAGTACTTC; CDR3 protein: CAIMRERGEQYF
clone size: few; V gene: TRBV4-1; J gene: TRBJ2-7; D gene: NA; CDR3 DNA: TGCGCCAGCAGCCCCTCCCGGGGCAACGAGCAGTACTTC; CDR3 protein: CASSPSRGNEQYF
clone size: NA; V gene: TRBV7-9; J gene: TRBJ2-1; D gene: NA; CDR3 DNA: TGTGCCAGCAGCTTAGCTTCCGCCAATGAGCAGTTCTTC; CDR3 protein: CASSLASANEQFF
clone size: few; V gene: TRBV5-1; J gene: TRBJ2-1; D gene: TRBD2; CDR3 DNA: TGCGCCAGCAGCTTGGTAGGGATAGCGGGAGCCTTCAATGAGCAGTTCTTC; CDR3 protein: CASSLVGIAGAFNEQFF
clone size: few; V gene: TRBV7-9; J gene: TRBJ1-5; D gene: NA; CDR3 DNA: TGTGCCAGCAGCTTATCTTCCAGCTGGGATCAGCCCCAGCATTTT; CDR3 protein: CASSLSSSWDQPQHF
clone size: few; V gene: TRBV14; J gene: TRBJ2-7; D gene: TRBD2; CDR3 DNA: TGTGCCAGCAGCCAAGAAAGAGGTAGCGGGTCCTGGAAGCAGTACTTC; CDR3 protein: CASSQERGSGSWKQYF
clone size: NA; V gene: TRBV18; J gene: TRBJ2-1; D gene: TRBD2; CDR3 DNA: TGTGCCAGCTCACCACTGCTAGCGGGGGGTTACAATGAGCAGTTCTTC; CDR3 protein: CASSPLLAGGYNEQFF
clone size: many; V gene: TRBV12-3/TRBV12-4; J gene: TRBJ2-1; D gene: NA; CDR3 DNA: TGTGCCAGCAGTTTCGCCGCTGGGGCGACTACGGGCAATGAGCAGTTCTTC; CDR3 protein: CASSFAAGATTGNEQFF
clone size: few; V gene: TRBV14; J gene: TRBJ2-7; D gene: TRBD1; CDR3 DNA: TGTGCCAGCAGCCAACCCGGGACAGGTCCCTACGAGCAGTACTTC; CDR3 protein: CASSQPGTGPYEQYF
clone size: NA; V gene: TRBV9; J gene: TRBJ2-5; D gene: NA; CDR3 DNA: TGTGCCAGCAGCGTAGGGGGGAGCCAAGAGACCCAGTACTTC; CDR3 protein: CASSVGGSQETQYF
clone size: NA; V gene: TRBV12-3/TRBV12-4; J gene: TRBJ1-1; D gene: NA; CDR3 DNA: TGTGCCAGCAGTTTCGGCGAGAACACTGAAGCTTTCTTT; CDR3 protein: CASSFGENTEAFF
clone size: NA; V gene: TRBV7-7; J gene: TRBJ2-1; D gene: NA; CDR3 DNA: TGTGCTAGCAGCTTAGAACAGCGGCATGAGCAGTTCTTC; CDR3 protein: CASSLEQRHEQFF
clone size: NA; V gene: TRBV14; J gene: TRBJ2-1; D gene: NA; CDR3 DNA: TGTGCCAGCAGCCAAGATCCGCTGTTCAATGAGCAGTTCTTC; CDR3 protein: CASSQDPLFNEQFF
clone size: few; V gene: TRBV5-1; J gene: TRBJ2-5; D gene: TRBD2; CDR3 DNA: TGCGCCAGCAGCTTGGAGACTAGCGGGGGGCCGACAGAGACCCAGTACTTC; CDR3 protein: CASSLETSGGPTETQYF
clone size: few; V gene: TRBV6-1; J gene: TRBJ2-1; D gene: TRBD1; CDR3 DNA: TGTGCCAGCAGTGAAGTTGGACAGGGGATCTATGAGCAGTTCTTC; CDR3 protein: CASSEVGQGIYEQFF
clone size: NA; V gene: TRBV7-2; J gene: TRBJ2-3; D gene: TRBD2; CDR3 DNA: TGTGCCAGCAGCTTTAGCGGGGCCACAGATACGCAGTATTTT; CDR3 protein: CASSFSGATDTQYF
clone size: few; V gene: TRBV5-1; J gene: TRBJ1-1; D gene: NA; CDR3 DNA: TGCGCCAGCAGCTCCGGGACATTGAACACTGAAGCTTTCTTT; CDR3 protein: CASSSGTLNTEAFF
clone size: NA; V gene: TRBV5-5; J gene: TRBJ2-3; D gene: TRBD1; CDR3 DNA: TGTGCCAGCAGCTTGGGACAGGGCCTTAGCACAGATACGCAGTATTTT; CDR3 protein: CASSLGQGLSTDTQYF
clone size: once; V gene: TRBV4-3; J gene: TRBJ1-2; D gene: NA; CDR3 DNA: TGCGCCAGCAGCCAAGAAGGATCAGGTTCTGGTGGCTACACCTTC; CDR3 protein: CASSQEGSGSGGYTF
clone size: few; V gene: TRBV11-2; J gene: TRBJ1-1; D gene: NA; CDR3 DNA: TGTGCCAGCATCGAGGGCAGGGGTGGTCTATTCGGCACTGAAGCTTTCTTT; CDR3 protein: CASIEGRGGLFGTEAFF
clone size: few; V gene: TRBV2; J gene: TRBJ2-5; D gene: NA; CDR3 DNA: TGTGCCAGCGAGCTACGGGGCCAAGAGACCCAGTACTTC; CDR3 protein: CASELRGQETQYF
clone size: NA; V gene: TRBV4-3; J gene: TRBJ1-1; D gene: NA; CDR3 DNA: TGCGCCAGCAGCCAAGATGGGATGAACACTGAAGCTTTCTTT; CDR3 protein: CASSQDGMNTEAFF
clone size: NA; V gene: TRBV29-1; J gene: TRBJ2-5; D gene: TRBD2; CDR3 DNA: TGCAGCGTTGGCGGACTAGCGGGAGCAAGTGAGACCCAGTACTTC; CDR3 protein: CSVGGLAGASETQYF
clone size: NA; V gene: TRBV20-1; J gene: TRBJ2-3; D gene: NA; CDR3 DNA: TGCAGTGCTAGAGGACGTAACACAGATACGCAGTATTTT; CDR3 protein: CSARGRNTDTQYF
clone size: many; V gene: TRBV4-2; J gene: TRBJ1-2; D gene: NA; CDR3 DNA: TGTGCCAGCAGCCAAGATATGGGACAAGATAACTATGGCTACACCTTC; CDR3 protein: CASSQDMGQDNYGYTF
clone size: NA; V gene: TRBV15; J gene: TRBJ2-7; D gene: NA; CDR3 DNA: TGTGCCACCAGCGAAAGTAGGGTTCCTACCTACGAGCAGTACTTC; CDR3 protein: CATSESRVPTYEQYF
clone size: NA; V gene: TRBV3-1; J gene: TRBJ2-7; D gene: NA; CDR3 DNA: TGTGCCAGCAGCCAAGCCGGTTGGGAGCAGTACTTC; CDR3 protein: CASSQAGWEQYF
clone size: few; V gene: TRBV27; J gene: TRBJ2-5; D gene: TRBD2; CDR3 DNA: TGTGCCAGCAGTTTAATGGCAGGGAGGGGGACCCAGTACTTC; CDR3 protein: CASSLMAGRGTQYF
clone size: NA; V gene: TRBV2; J gene: TRBJ2-3; D gene: NA; CDR3 DNA: TGTGCCAGCAGTGAGGACGGGAGCACAGATACGCAGTATTTT; CDR3 protein: CASSEDGSTDTQYF